This entry lists 5 T cell receptor beta chains sequenced from one sample in a study of cytomegalovirus exposure and HLA in healthy donors. The protocol was immunoSEQ multiplex PCR, while the TCRdb copy is restricted to in-frame clones and leaves out a portion. The sample contains 50,000 or so clones, approximately 95% of which appear only once. Sequenced: PBMCs. The receptors originated from a woman between 18 and 29 years old in good health and CMV-seropositive.

This sequence joins TRBV7-2 and TRBJ1-2, with 10 bases that match TRBD1. The germline gives CDR1 SGHTA, CDR2 FQGNSA. The CDR3 has 18 residues. Trimming at V came to 5 bases and at J to 0 bases, leaving 12 bases not matched to a gene. In nucleotides, the CDR3 is TGTGCCAGCAGCCTTACAGTTGACAGGGGGCCCACTAACTATGGCTACACCTTC. It codes for CASSLTVDRGPTNYGYTF.

This clone was observed once. The chain carries TRBV28 and TRBJ2-7; 13 nucleotides line up with TRBD2. Germline V gene data show CDR1 as MDHEN and CDR2 as SYDVKM. This CDR3 has 19 residues. V shed 6 bases, J shed 3 bases, and the junction held 17 bases outside the gene matches. The CDR3 loop is CASRDNELAGGPWDYEQYF. DNA of the CDR3: TGTGCCAGCAGAGACAACGAACTAGCGGGAGGGCCTTGGGACTACGAGCAGTACTTC.

The V gene is TRBV5-1, the J gene TRBJ2-6; 8 bases match TRBD1. This CDR3 is built from 14 residues. The V segment lost 4 bases and the J segment 5 bases; nucleotides outside the gene matches: 2. Germline lookup yields CDR1 SGHRS and CDR2 YFSETQ. The CDR3: CASSGQGRANVLTF. The CDR3 coding sequence is TGCGCCAGCAGCGGACAGGGTCGGGCCAACGTCCTGACTTTC.

The rearrangement uses TRBV27 and TRBJ1-5; a weak D match, TRBD1 (5 bases). Germline V gene sequence: CDR1 MNHEY, CDR2 SMNVEV (reference sequence). Trimming removed 4 bases at V and 1 base at J, with 11 bases between. This CDR3 is built from 15 residues. The CDR3 DNA follows: TGTGCCAGCAGTTGGTCTCGACAGAGCAATCAGCCCCAGCATTTT. Its protein product is CASSWSRQSNQPQHF.

The V and J genes are TRBV19 and TRBJ2-2; the D gene is possibly TRBD1 (5 bases). Looked up from germline, CDR1 is LNHDA and CDR2 is SQIVND (reference sequence). The CDR3 is 14 amino acids. V lost 1 base to trimming and J lost 6 bases, with 9 bases between them. The CDR3 protein is CASSIAQGAGELFF. The CDR3 coding sequence is TGTGCCAGTAGTATAGCCCAGGGCGCCGGGGAGCTGTTTTTT.